A single T cell receptor (beta chain) is shown here with its context. This specimen belongs to a study of cytomegalovirus exposure and HLA in healthy donors. Trimming cost V 1 base and J 0 bases, with 10 bases left between them. Looked up from germline, CDR1 is SGHDN and CDR2 is FVKESK. The length of the CDR3 is 15 residues. Here immunoSEQ multiplex PCR was the method, and the copy in TCRdb shows in-frame clones only, minus some. Here the sample spans roughly 120,000 clones, roughly 90% being singletons. J is TRBJ2-7 and V is TRBV14; D unresolved. Sequencing was carried out using PBMCs. The sequence was obtained from a man aged 25-45 years in good health and CMV-seronegative. For the CDR3, the DNA is TGTGCCAGCAGCCAAGTGATAACAGCCTCCTACGAGCAGTACTTC. It is translated as CASSQVITASYEQYF.